This T cell receptor (beta chain) was sequenced during a study of regulatory and conventional T cells in RAG deficiency. Regarding this clone: Its antigen is unidentified.

Blood CD4+ CD25-high CD127-low regulatory T cells supplied the genomic DNA template. Study outcomes and limitations: In Omenn syndrome, Treg and Tconv repertoires overlapped >75%. RAG-deficient patients showed markedly lower Shannon entropy and higher Simpson indices than control T-cell subsets. Omenn syndrome and CID/AS patients had 80 to 100-fold fewer unique Treg TCR beta sequences, versus around 10-fold elsewhere.

Here immunoSEQ multiplex PCR was the method, and the copy in TCRdb shows in-frame clones only, minus some. This sample carries 2,500 to 3,500 clones, 94% of them seen once, and the ten largest clones take over 7.5%. Looked up from germline, CDR1 is MDHEN and CDR2 is SYDVKM. V lost 5 bases to trimming and J lost 3 bases, with 16 bases between them. There are 15 residues in the CDR3. These same data were also listed under a study on regulatory T cells. In that study: The primer mix had 52 TRBV and 13 TRBJ primers. Regulatory T cells showed the strongest V-J pair restriction and V/J gene skewing among patient repertoires.

This sequence joins TRBV28 and TRBJ1-2; D gene uncertain. The source material was CD4+ Tregs sorted from blood. The receptor was isolated from a human donor in good health. The CDR3 spells CASSSPGRIDYGYTF. In DNA form, the CDR3 reads TGTGCCAGCAGTAGCCCCGGACGGATCGACTATGGCTACACCTTC.